The 13 T cell receptor beta chains listed next were all sequenced from one sample in a study of response to subunit inactivated influenza vaccine. MiXCR, applied by TCRdb to the RT-PCR reads, yields one record per CDR3 protein. The sample shows more than 450,000 distinct CDR3 sequences, roughly 10% of them seen only once. Sequenced here: PBMCs from blood, sampled on the day of vaccination. All receptors come from a man between 50 and 59 years old who received an inactivated influenza vaccine.

The chain recombines TRBV7-9 with TRBJ2-3, with 11 bases identical to TRBD2. The CDR3 is 15 amino acids. Per germline, CDR1 SEHNR and CDR2 FQNEAQ (reference sequence). V dropped 5 bases and J dropped 4; count of bases not matched to a gene: 5. In DNA, the CDR3 is TGTGCCAGCAGCAAACTAGCGGGAGTAGCAGATACGCAGTATTTT. Its translation is CASSKLAGVADTQYF.

The chain carries TRBV18 and TRBJ2-5, with 9 bases that match TRBD1. The CDR3 totals 15 residues. V was clipped by 5 bases and J by 5 bases; unmatched bases: 9. Germline V lookup: CDR1 KGHSH, CDR2 LQKENI. This chain's CDR3 is CASSSTQGARETQYF. Here the CDR3 DNA reads TGTGCCAGCTCATCTACACAGGGGGCACGGGAGACCCAGTACTTC.

This clonotype has only a few counts. The chain uses TRBV7-9 and TRBJ1-4; no definite D call. CDR1 is SEHNR, CDR2 FQNEAQ, per germline (reference sequence). V gave up 1 base and J gave up 6 bases, with 6 bases separating them. The CDR3 contains 13 residues. CDR3 protein: CASSLDNHEKLFF. CDR3 bases: TGTGCCAGCAGCTTAGACAACCATGAAAAACTGTTTTTT.

This clonotype was seen repeatedly, ten times or more. The chain links TRBV12-3 or TRBV12-4 to TRBJ2-5; perhaps TRBD1 as D (5 bases). V was clipped by 5 bases and J by 5 bases, with 21 bases between them. The CDR3 is made up of 16 amino acids. In DNA, the CDR3 is TGTGCCAGCAGTCTAGACATGGACATTTCGGCGGAGACCCAGTACTTC. It codes for CASSLDMDISAETQYF.

The chain recombines TRBV28 with TRBJ2-1, with TRBD2 matching 10 bases. Trimming cost V 0 bases and J 3 bases; bases outside gene matches: 14. This CDR3 is built from 20 residues. Germline V gene data show CDR1 as MDHEN and CDR2 as SYDVKM. As DNA, the CDR3 is TGTGCCAGCAGTTTATGGGTATTGAGTACTAGCGGGGCGGACTACAATGAGCAGTTCTTC. It translates to CASSLWVLSTSGADYNEQFF.

This clonotype has a handful of counts. This chain uses TRBV9 with TRBJ2-5, with D maybe TRBD1 (7 bases). The CDR3 runs 13 residues. The germline V gene encodes CDR1 SGDLS and CDR2 YYNGEE. Trimming pared 7 bases from V and 5 bases from J, leaving 15 bases between. CDR3 nucleotide sequence: TGTGCCAGCGGTGCGGGACAGACGGAGACCCAGTACTTC. Translation: CASGAGQTETQYF. The full variable domain, its missing parts supplied by reference TRBV9 and TRBJ2-5, is DSGVTQTPKHLITATGQRVTLRCSPRSGDLSVYWYQQSLDQGLQFLIQYYNGEERAKGNILERFSAQQFPDLHSELNLSSLELGDSALYFCASGAGQTETQYFGPGTRLLVL.

This clonotype was detected a few times. V and J are TRBV10-3 and TRBJ2-5, with a weak D call TRBD2 (6 bases). CDR1 is ENHRY and CDR2 is SYGVKD in the germline V gene. With 4 bases removed from V and 3 bases from J, the gap between germline ends came to 12 bases. The CDR3 totals 14 residues. This CDR3 is CAISADGGKETQYF. CDR3 nucleotides: TGTGCCATCAGTGCGGACGGCGGGAAAGAGACCCAGTACTTC.

The table lists this clonotype with a few counts. Mismatch with germline at one junction end may stem from a read error. V is TRBV7-9 and J is TRBJ2-7; D may match TRBD1 or TRBD2 (5 bases each). Germline loops: CDR1 SEHNR, CDR2 FQNEAQ (reference sequence). The CDR3 sequence is 14 residues long. CDR3 bases: TGTGCCAGCAGCCCTACCGGGACCTCCGACGAGCAGTACTTC. Amino acids: CASSPTGTSDEQYF.

Details on this clonotype: A read error is possible here, since a much larger clone lies one base away. The J gene is TRBJ2-7, the V gene TRBV5-1; perhaps TRBD1 as D (5 bases). There are 15 residues in the CDR3. Germline V lookup: CDR1 SGHRS, CDR2 YFSETQ. The CDR3 reads CTSSLGPTATYEQYF. For the CDR3, the DNA is TGCACCAGCAGCTTAGGGCCGACAGCGACCTACGAGCAGTACTTC.

This clonotype was detected only a few times. The chain uses TRBV28 and TRBJ1-2; possible D gene TRBD1, 5 bases. Germline lookup yields CDR1 MDHEN and CDR2 SYDVKM. V was cut by 10 bases and J by 4 bases, with 16 bases left in between. CDR3 length: 13 residues. The CDR3 DNA sequence: TGTGCCATTTTAAGTGGGACCTCCTATGGCTACACCTTC. Protein sequence: CAILSGTSYGYTF.

The chain links TRBV12-3 or TRBV12-4 to TRBJ2-1, with no clear D. The V and J ends lost 7 bases and 0 bases respectively, with 10 bases between them. This CDR3 is 14 amino acids long. This CDR3 is CASTLSVSYNEQFF. CDR3 nucleotide sequence: TGTGCCAGCACCTTGAGCGTCTCCTACAATGAGCAGTTCTTC.

The V and J genes are TRBV5-1 and TRBJ2-5; D not certain. Germline V gives CDR1 SGHRS, CDR2 YFSETQ. The CDR3 extends over 14 amino acids. The V gene lost 7 bases and the J gene lost 4 bases, with 17 bases spanning the gap. CDR3: CASPKRTDGETQYF. The CDR3 bases are TGCGCCAGCCCCAAACGGACGGATGGAGAGACCCAGTACTTC. Together with reference TRBV5-1 and TRBJ2-5, the CDR3 gives the full variable domain: KAGVTQTPRYLIKTRGQQVTLSCSPISGHRSVSWYQQTPGQGLQFLFEYFSETQRNKGNFPGRFSGRQFSNSRSEMNVSTLELGDSALYLCASPKRTDGETQYFGPGTRLLVL.

The chain is built from TRBV5-1 and TRBJ2-3; D not certain. CDR3 size: 14 residues. The V and J ends lost 7 bases and 3 bases respectively, with 15 bases between them. Per germline, CDR1 SGHRS and CDR2 YFSETQ. The CDR3, as DNA: TGCGCCAGCGGCCCAGGCACTATAACAGATACGCAGTATTTT. Protein sequence: CASGPGTITDTQYF.